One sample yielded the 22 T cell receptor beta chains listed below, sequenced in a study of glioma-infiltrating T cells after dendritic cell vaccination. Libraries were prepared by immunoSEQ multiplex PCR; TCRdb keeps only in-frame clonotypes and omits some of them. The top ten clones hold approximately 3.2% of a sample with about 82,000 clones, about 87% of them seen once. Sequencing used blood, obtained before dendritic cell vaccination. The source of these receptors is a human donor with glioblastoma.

CDR3 loop: CASSSLRADTQYF. In DNA form, the CDR3 reads TGTGCCAGCAGTTCCCTCAGGGCAGATACGCAGTATTTT. J is TRBJ2-3 and V is TRBV6-6, with a tentative D call TRBD1 (5 bases). The V end was cut by 4 bases, the J end by 4 bases, with 9 bases between. Per germline, CDR1 MNHNY and CDR2 SVGAGI (reference sequence). The CDR3 contains 13 residues.

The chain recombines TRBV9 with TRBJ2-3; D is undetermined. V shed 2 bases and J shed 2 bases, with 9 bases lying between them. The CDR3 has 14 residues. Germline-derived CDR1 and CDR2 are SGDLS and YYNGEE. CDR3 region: CASSVGEFTDTQYF. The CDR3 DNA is TGTGCCAGCAGCGTGGGCGAATTCACAGATACGCAGTATTTT. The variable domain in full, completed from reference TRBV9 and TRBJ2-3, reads DSGVTQTPKHLITATGQRVTLRCSPRSGDLSVYWYQQSLDQGLQFLIQYYNGEERAKGNILERFSAQQFPDLHSELNLSSLELGDSALYFCASSVGEFTDTQYFGPGTRLTVL.

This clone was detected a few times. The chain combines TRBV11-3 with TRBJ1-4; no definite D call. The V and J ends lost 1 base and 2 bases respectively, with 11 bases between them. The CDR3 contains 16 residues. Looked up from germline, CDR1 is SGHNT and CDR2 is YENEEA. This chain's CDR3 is CASSLGGGRTNEKLFF. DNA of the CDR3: TGTGCCAGCAGCTTAGGAGGAGGGCGGACTAATGAAAAACTGTTTTTT. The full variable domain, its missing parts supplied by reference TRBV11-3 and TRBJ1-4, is EAGVVQSPRYKIIEKKQPVAFWCNPISGHNTLYWYLQNLGQGPELLIRYENEEAVDDSQLPKDRFSAERLKGVDSTLKIQPAELGDSAVYLCASSLGGGRTNEKLFFGSGTQLSVL.

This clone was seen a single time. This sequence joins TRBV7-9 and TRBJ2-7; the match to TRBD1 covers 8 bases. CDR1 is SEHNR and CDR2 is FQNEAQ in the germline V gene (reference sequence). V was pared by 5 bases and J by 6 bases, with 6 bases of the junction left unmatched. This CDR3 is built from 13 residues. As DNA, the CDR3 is TGTGCCAGCAGCCCCAGGGGGCCAGTCGAGCAGTACTTC. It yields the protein CASSPRGPVEQYF.

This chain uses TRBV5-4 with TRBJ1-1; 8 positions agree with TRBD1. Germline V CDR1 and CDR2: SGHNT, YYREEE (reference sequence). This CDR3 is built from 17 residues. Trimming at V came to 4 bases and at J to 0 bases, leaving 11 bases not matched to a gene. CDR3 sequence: CASSLRQGNDMNTEAFF. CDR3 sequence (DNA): TGTGCCAGCAGCCTTAGACAGGGGAATGATATGAACACTGAAGCTTTCTTT.

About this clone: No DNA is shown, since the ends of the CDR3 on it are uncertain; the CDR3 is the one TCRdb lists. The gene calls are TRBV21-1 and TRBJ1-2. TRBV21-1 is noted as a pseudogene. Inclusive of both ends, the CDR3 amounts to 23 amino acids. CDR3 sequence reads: CASSKVVSHHAWAWGGGAGGYTF.

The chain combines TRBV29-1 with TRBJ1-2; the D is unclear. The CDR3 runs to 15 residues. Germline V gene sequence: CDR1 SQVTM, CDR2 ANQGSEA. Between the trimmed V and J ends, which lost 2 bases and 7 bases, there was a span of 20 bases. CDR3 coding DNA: TGCAGCGTTGAAAGGGAGAGGGAGCGAGGAATTGGCTACACCTTC. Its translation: CSVERERERGIGYTF.

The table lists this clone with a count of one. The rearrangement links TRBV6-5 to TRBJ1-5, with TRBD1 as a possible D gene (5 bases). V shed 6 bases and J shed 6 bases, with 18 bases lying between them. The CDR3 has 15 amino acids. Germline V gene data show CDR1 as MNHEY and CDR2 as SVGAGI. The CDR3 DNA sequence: TGTGCCAGCAGCCGGGGACTCGCAGACGGTCAGCCCCAGCATTTT. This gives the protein CASSRGLADGQPQHF.

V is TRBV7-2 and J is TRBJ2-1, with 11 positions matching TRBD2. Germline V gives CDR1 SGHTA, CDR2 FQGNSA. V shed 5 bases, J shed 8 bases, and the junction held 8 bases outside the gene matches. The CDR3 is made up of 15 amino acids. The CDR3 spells CASSQFSGRAHEQFF. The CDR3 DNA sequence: TGTGCCAGCAGCCAATTTAGCGGGAGGGCACATGAGCAGTTCTTC.

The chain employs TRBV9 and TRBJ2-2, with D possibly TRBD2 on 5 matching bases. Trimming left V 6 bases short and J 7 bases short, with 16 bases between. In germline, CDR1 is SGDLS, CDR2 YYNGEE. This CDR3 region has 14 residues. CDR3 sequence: CASTVWGDHGELFF. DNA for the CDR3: TGTGCCAGCACTGTGTGGGGAGATCACGGGGAGCTGTTTTTT.

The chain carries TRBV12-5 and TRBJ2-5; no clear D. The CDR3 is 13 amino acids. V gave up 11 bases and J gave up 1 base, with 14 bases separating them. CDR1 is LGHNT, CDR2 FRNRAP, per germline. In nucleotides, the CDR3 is TGTGCTTGCGGCACTAATTTCCAAGAGACCCAGTACTTC. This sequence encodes CACGTNFQETQYF.

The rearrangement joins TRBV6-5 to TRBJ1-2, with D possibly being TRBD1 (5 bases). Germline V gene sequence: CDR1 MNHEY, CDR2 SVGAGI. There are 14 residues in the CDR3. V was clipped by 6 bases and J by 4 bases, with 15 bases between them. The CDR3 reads CASSPGHRGYGYTF. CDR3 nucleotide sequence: TGTGCCAGCAGCCCCGGACACCGAGGCTATGGCTACACCTTC.

The CDR3 loop is CASSRGSNDEQYF. CDR3 coding DNA: TGCGCCAGCAGCCGTGGGAGTAACGACGAGCAGTACTTC. The J gene is TRBJ2-7, the V gene TRBV4-1; maybe TRBD2 (5 bases). Germline V gene data show CDR1 as MGHRA and CDR2 as YSYEKL. Deletions cut 4 bases from V and 5 bases from J, with 12 bases between. The CDR3 consists of 13 residues.

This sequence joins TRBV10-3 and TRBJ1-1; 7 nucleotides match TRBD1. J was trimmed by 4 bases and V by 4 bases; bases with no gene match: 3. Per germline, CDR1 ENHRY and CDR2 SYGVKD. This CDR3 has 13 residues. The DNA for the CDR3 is TGTGCCATCAGTGGGCCAGGGGGCACTGAAGCTTTCTTT. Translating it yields CAISGPGGTEAFF.

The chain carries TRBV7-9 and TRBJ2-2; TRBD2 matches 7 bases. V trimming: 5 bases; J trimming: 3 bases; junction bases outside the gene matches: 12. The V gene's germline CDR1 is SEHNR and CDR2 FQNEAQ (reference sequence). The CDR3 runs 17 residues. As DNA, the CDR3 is TGTGCCAGCAGCCGGACGTCGGGGAGGGGTTACACCGGGGAGCTGTTTTTT. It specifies CASSRTSGRGYTGELFF.

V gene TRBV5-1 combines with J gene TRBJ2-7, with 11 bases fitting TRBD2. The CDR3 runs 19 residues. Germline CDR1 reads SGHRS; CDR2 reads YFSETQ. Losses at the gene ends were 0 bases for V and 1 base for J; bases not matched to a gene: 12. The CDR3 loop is CASSLGTGVPSGRSYEQYF. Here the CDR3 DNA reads TGCGCCAGCAGCTTGGGTACAGGGGTCCCTAGCGGGAGGTCCTACGAGCAGTACTTC.

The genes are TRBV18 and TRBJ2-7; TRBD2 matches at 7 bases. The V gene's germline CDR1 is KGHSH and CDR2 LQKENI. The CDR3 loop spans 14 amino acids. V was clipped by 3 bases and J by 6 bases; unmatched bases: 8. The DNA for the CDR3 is TGTGCCAGCTCACCGAATACCCCGGGGGGCGAGCAGTACTTC. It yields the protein CASSPNTPGGEQYF. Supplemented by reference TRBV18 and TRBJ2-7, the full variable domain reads NAGVMQNPRHLVRRRGQEARLRCSPMKGHSHVYWYRQLPEEGLKFMVYLQKENIIDESGMPKERFSAEFPKEGPSILRIQQVVRGDSAAYFCASSPNTPGGEQYFGPGTRLTVT.

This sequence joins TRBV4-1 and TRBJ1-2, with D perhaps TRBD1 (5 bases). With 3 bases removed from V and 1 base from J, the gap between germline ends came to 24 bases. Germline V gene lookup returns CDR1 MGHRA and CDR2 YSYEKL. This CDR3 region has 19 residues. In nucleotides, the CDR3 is TGCGCCAGCAGCCATGCTGTAAGGGGCCCTCCGATATTTAACTATGGCTACACCTTC. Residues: CASSHAVRGPPIFNYGYTF.

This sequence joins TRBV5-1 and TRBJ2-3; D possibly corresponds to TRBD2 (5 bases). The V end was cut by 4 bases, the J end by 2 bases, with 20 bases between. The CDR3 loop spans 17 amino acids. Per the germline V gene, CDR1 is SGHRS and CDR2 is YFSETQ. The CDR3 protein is CASSLLDIVPLTDTQYF. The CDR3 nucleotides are TGCGCCAGCAGCCTACTAGATATTGTGCCTCTCACAGATACGCAGTATTTT.

The CDR3 sequence is CAWRVTSFGELFF. The CDR3 DNA reads as TGTGCCTGGAGGGTTACTAGTTTCGGGGAGCTGTTTTTT. This rearrangement joins TRBV30 to TRBJ2-2, with D tentatively TRBD2 (5 bases). The CDR3 contains 13 residues. The V gene lost 3 bases and the J gene lost 7 bases, with 12 bases spanning the gap. CDR1 is GTSNPN, CDR2 SVGIG, per germline (reference sequence).

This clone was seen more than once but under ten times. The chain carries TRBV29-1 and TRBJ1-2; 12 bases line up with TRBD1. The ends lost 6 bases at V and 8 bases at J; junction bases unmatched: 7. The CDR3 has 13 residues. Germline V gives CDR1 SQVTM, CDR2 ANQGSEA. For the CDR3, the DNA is TGCAGCGTCCATCAAGGGACAGGGGGCGGCTACACCTTC. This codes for CSVHQGTGGGYTF.

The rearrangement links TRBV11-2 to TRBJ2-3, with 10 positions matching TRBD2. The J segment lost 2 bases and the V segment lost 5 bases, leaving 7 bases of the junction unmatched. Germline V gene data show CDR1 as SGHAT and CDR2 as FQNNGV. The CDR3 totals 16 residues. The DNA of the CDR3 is TGTGCCAGCAGCCTCACACTAGCGGGATACACAGATACGCAGTATTTT. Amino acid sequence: CASSLTLAGYTDTQYF.